A single sample gave rise to the 25 T cell receptor beta chains below, sequenced in a study of cytomegalovirus exposure and HLA in healthy donors (dated by TCRdb to the late 2010s). Libraries were made using the immunoSEQ multiplex PCR assay. TCRdb mirrors the immuneACCESS table, restricted to in-frame sequences. Some clones are absent from its copies; in checked studies, under half trace to an unresolved V gene, and the reason for the others is unknown. Recorded for this sample are around 60,000 clones; 95% to 97% of them occurred a single time. More than 0.9% of the sample goes to the ten largest clones. Sequenced input: PBMCs. Receptor source: a woman aged 18-29 years in good health and CMV-seronegative.

In its sample, this clone was seen once. The chain employs TRBV7-2 and TRBJ2-7; 9 positions match TRBD1. Germline V lookup: CDR1 SGHTA, CDR2 FQGNSA. The CDR3 runs to 14 residues. The junction had 8 bases not matched to a gene; V was cut back by 2 bases and J by 9 bases. The CDR3 bases are TGTGCCAGCAGCTTAAAGGGGGACAGGGTAAGGCAGTACTTC. Translating gives CASSLKGDRVRQYF. Full variable domain (missing parts from reference TRBV7-2 and TRBJ2-7): GAGVSQSPSNKVTEKGKDVELRCDPISGHTALYWYRQSLGQGLEFLIYFQGNSAPDKSGLPSDRFSAERTGGSVSTLTIQRTQQEDSAVYLCASSLKGDRVRQYFGPGTRLTVT.

The CDR3 loop is CASRLLPTGNQPQHF. CDR3 DNA: TGTGCCAGCAGGCTGCTGCCTACGGGCAATCAGCCCCAGCATTTT. This rearrangement joins TRBV5-5 to TRBJ1-5; D unclear. Trimming pared 5 bases from V and 2 bases from J, leaving 14 bases between. The germline V gene has CDR1 SGHKS and CDR2 YYEKEE (reference sequence). CDR3 length: 15 residues.

The gene calls are TRBV5-1 and TRBJ2-4, with 11 bases matching TRBD1. J gave up 8 bases and V 0 bases, and 4 bases lay outside the gene matches. This CDR3 region has 15 residues. The germline gives CDR1 SGHRS, CDR2 YFSETQ. The CDR3 coding sequence is TGCGCCAGCAGCTTGGAGGGACAGGGGGTGGACATTCAGTACTTC. Amino acids: CASSLEGQGVDIQYF.

The rearrangement joins TRBV27 to TRBJ1-1; possibly TRBD1 for D (5 bases). The germline V gene encodes CDR1 MNHEY and CDR2 SMNVEV (reference sequence). This CDR3 comprises 13 residues. V dropped 5 bases and J dropped 2 bases, with 9 bases sitting between them. The DNA of the CDR3 is TGTGCCAGCAGTCCCTGGGGCAACACTGAAGCTTTCTTT. The encoded protein is CASSPWGNTEAFF.

The J gene is TRBJ2-1, the V gene TRBV7-9, with D maybe TRBD2 (5 bases). From germline, CDR1 is SEHNR and CDR2 FQNEAQ (reference sequence). CDR3 length equals 10 residues. CDR3 protein: CAPGYNEQFF. Here the CDR3 DNA reads TGTGCACCGGGATACAATGAGCAGTTCTTC.

The chain uses TRBV18 and TRBJ2-5, with 9 bases identical to TRBD1. The germline V gene has CDR1 KGHSH and CDR2 LQKENI. The CDR3 totals 15 residues. J gave up 2 bases and V 6 bases, and 7 bases lay outside the gene matches. CDR3 protein: CASSPGTGQQETQYF. DNA for the CDR3: TGTGCCAGCTCTCCCGGGACAGGGCAACAAGAGACCCAGTACTTC.

The CDR3 spells CASSLTPVGEKLFF. CDR3 coding DNA: TGCGCCAGCAGCCTAACCCCTGTCGGTGAAAAACTGTTTTTT. The chain employs TRBV5-1 and TRBJ1-4; D is undetermined. V was pared by 4 bases and J by 7 bases, with 14 bases between. The germline V gene has CDR1 SGHRS and CDR2 YFSETQ. The CDR3 totals 14 residues.

The chain couples TRBV2 to TRBJ2-7; 10 bases match TRBD1. Trimming removed 8 bases from V and 0 bases from J; junction bases left unmatched: 1. Per germline, CDR1 SNHLY and CDR2 FYNNEI. The CDR3 consists of 13 residues. CDR3 sequence: CASGTGVSYEQYF. The DNA for the CDR3 is TGTGCCAGCGGGACAGGGGTCTCCTACGAGCAGTACTTC.

In this sample, this clone turned up once. This chain uses TRBV5-4 with TRBJ1-1; D is perhaps TRBD1 (5 bases). Per the germline V gene, CDR1 is SGHNT and CDR2 is YYREEE (reference sequence). The germline V and J ends were trimmed by 2 bases and 6 bases, with 8 bases remaining between them. The CDR3 has 12 residues. CDR3 DNA: TGTGCCAGCAGCTTCTGGGGGGCTGAAGCTTTCTTT. Its translation is CASSFWGAEAFF.

The chain is built from TRBV7-2 and TRBJ2-5, with D possibly TRBD1 on 6 matching bases. V was trimmed by 5 bases and J by 1 base, leaving 11 bases between them. The V gene's germline CDR1 is SGHTA and CDR2 FQGNSA. This CDR3 has 14 residues. The chain's CDR3 is CASSPDSVQETQYF. The CDR3 coding sequence is TGTGCCAGCAGCCCGGACAGCGTCCAAGAGACCCAGTACTTC.

J is TRBJ2-2 and V is TRBV5-3, with TRBD2 matching over 9 bases. TRBV5-3 is assigned to the ORF class and has an uncertain function. The CDR3 is made up of 16 amino acids. The V segment lost 7 bases and the J segment 4 bases; nucleotides outside the gene matches: 11. In DNA form, the CDR3 reads TGTGCCAGAGCGAGGCTAGCGGGATGGGGCACCGGGGAGCTGTTTTTT. It translates to CARARLAGWGTGELFF.

V usage is TRBV7-6 and J usage is TRBJ2-7, with 7 bases fitting TRBD2. This CDR3 region has 11 residues. CDR1 and CDR2 (germline): SGHVS, FNYEAQ. V was pared by 8 bases and J by 5 bases, with 3 bases of the junction left unmatched. For the CDR3, the DNA is TGTGCCAGCGGGGGGGTCCACGAGCAGTACTTC. This translates into CASGGVHEQYF.

The chain combines TRBV7-2 with TRBJ1-1, with a possible D match to TRBD1 (5 bases). CDR1 is SGHTA and CDR2 is FQGNSA in the germline V gene. The CDR3 extends over 14 amino acids. The V and J ends lost 1 base and 5 bases respectively, with 11 bases between them. The CDR3 DNA reads TGTGCCAGCAGCTTAGAACCCAGGGCAACTGAAGCTTTCTTT. This codes for CASSLEPRATEAFF.

This clone was detected only a few times. The CDR3 spells CASSYTGTHNEQFF. CDR3 DNA: TGTGCCAGCAGCTATACCGGGACACACAATGAGCAGTTCTTC. This sequence joins TRBV6-5 and TRBJ2-1; tentatively, D is TRBD1 (6 bases). The V end lost 6 bases, the J end lost 5 bases, and 14 bases lay between the germline ends. Per germline, CDR1 MNHEY and CDR2 SVGAGI. The CDR3 consists of 14 residues.

The chain combines TRBV7-2 with TRBJ1-2; D gene unclear. The CDR3 length is 12 residues. V was shortened by 1 base and J by 4 bases, with 4 bases between the two germline ends. Germline V lookup: CDR1 SGHTA, CDR2 FQGNSA. DNA of the CDR3: TGTGCCAGCAGCTTAGGAGTCTATGGCTACACCTTC. The encoded protein is CASSLGVYGYTF.

The chain is built from TRBV28 and TRBJ1-5; D might be TRBD1 (6 bases). Germline assignment: CDR1 MDHEN and CDR2 SYDVKM. This CDR3 spans 15 amino acids. Trimming removed 6 bases at V and 1 base at J, with 13 bases between. For the CDR3, the DNA is TGTGCCAGCAGACGGACAGTGGGCAGCAATCAGCCCCAGCATTTT. Translated, it gives CASRRTVGSNQPQHF.

This clone was recorded once. One end of the junction does not line up with germline, which may come from a read error. The chain joins TRBV7-6 to TRBJ2-3; 7 nucleotides align to TRBD2. CDR1 SGHVS and CDR2 FNYEAQ come from the germline V gene. This CDR3 is built from 14 residues. In DNA form, the CDR3 reads TGTGGCAGCAGCCATAGCGGGCCCACAGATACGCAGTATTTT. Amino acids: CGSSHSGPTDTQYF.

The chain carries TRBV14 and TRBJ2-7, with TRBD1 matching over 11 bases. CDR1 and CDR2 from the germline V gene are SGHDN and FVKESK. The V gene end was trimmed by 4 bases and the J gene end by 1 base; junction bases not matched to a gene: 12. The CDR3 sequence is 18 residues long. In nucleotides, the CDR3 is TGTGCCAGCAGCCGATCCCACGGGGGACAGGGGGAATCCTACGAGCAGTACTTC. Protein sequence: CASSRSHGGQGESYEQYF.

The V and J genes are TRBV7-5 and TRBJ2-3; no check of the table's D call, TRBD2, against the DNA was made. TRBV7-5 is classified as a pseudogene. The CDR3 is 17 residues long. DNA for the CDR3: TGTGCCAGAAGCGCCCCGGTGGGACTAGCGGGAGGAGATACGCAGTATTTT. Encoded protein: CARSAPVGLAGGDTQYF.

This chain links TRBV7-9 with TRBJ2-2; 7 bases align to TRBD2. Unmatched junction bases numbered 4, after V lost 5 bases and J lost 1 base. From germline, CDR1 is SEHNR and CDR2 FQNEAQ (reference sequence). The CDR3 is 15 amino acids. The DNA of the CDR3 is TGTGCCAGCAGCCCCGGCGGGGGGAACACCGGGGAGCTGTTTTTT. The encoded protein is CASSPGGGNTGELFF.

The chain employs TRBV7-8 and TRBJ1-1, with D unresolved. V was clipped by 1 base and J by 9 bases, with 12 bases between them. The V gene's germline CDR1 is SGHVS and CDR2 FQNEAQ. This CDR3 has 13 amino acids. The CDR3 bases are TGTGCCAGCAGCTTAGTTCTTGGGCGAAAAGCTTTCTTT. The encoded protein is CASSLVLGRKAFF.

The chain has TRBV19 and TRBJ2-3; 7 nucleotides align to TRBD2. This CDR3 has 14 amino acids. CDR1 LNHDA and CDR2 SQIVND come from the germline V gene (reference sequence). The V segment lost 7 bases and the J segment 4 bases; nucleotides outside the gene matches: 8. CDR3: CASTHAGRPDTQYF. CDR3 DNA: TGTGCCAGTACCCATGCCGGGAGGCCAGATACGCAGTATTTT.

This clone has a single count. The junction does not match germline at one end; this may be a read error. The V call is TRBV7-6, the J call TRBJ2-5, with D perhaps matching TRBD2 (6 bases). This CDR3 spans 16 amino acids. Germline V CDR1 and CDR2: SGHVS, FNYEAQ. The CDR3 DNA reads TGTGGCAGCAGCTTAGGTGGAGGGGCCAGTGGCGAGACCCAGTACTTC. Its protein is CGSSLGGGASGETQYF.

V and J are TRBV2 and TRBJ2-5; 7 bases line up with TRBD2. The trim removed 4 bases at V and 2 bases at J, leaving 7 bases unmatched. Germline V CDR1 and CDR2: SNHLY, FYNNEI. This CDR3 is 15 amino acids long. The CDR3 loop reads CASSVGGGRQETQYF. The CDR3 DNA reads as TGTGCCAGCAGTGTGGGGGGGGGACGGCAAGAGACCCAGTACTTC.

The chain links TRBV7-9 to TRBJ2-2, with 10 bases fitting TRBD2. Germline V CDR1 and CDR2: SEHNR, FQNEAQ (reference sequence). This CDR3 has 16 residues. V gave up 1 base and J gave up 6 bases; unmatched junction bases: 5. CDR3 protein: CASSLGASGGAGELFF. The DNA of the CDR3 is TGTGCCAGCAGCTTAGGGGCTAGCGGGGGCGCCGGGGAGCTGTTTTTT.